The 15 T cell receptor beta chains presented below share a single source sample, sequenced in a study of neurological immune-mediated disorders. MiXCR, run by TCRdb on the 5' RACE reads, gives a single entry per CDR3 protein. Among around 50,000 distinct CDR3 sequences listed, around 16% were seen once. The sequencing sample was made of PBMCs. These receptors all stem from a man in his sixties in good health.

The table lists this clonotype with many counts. The CDR3 is CASSKGGRDTEQYF. The CDR3 DNA sequence: TGTGCCAGCAGTAAGGGGGGGCGGGATACCGAGCAGTACTTC. The rearrangement links TRBV9 to TRBJ2-7, with D possibly being TRBD2 (7 bases). Germline assignment: CDR1 SGDLS and CDR2 YYNGEE. Between the trimmed V and J ends, which lost 5 bases and 6 bases, there was a span of 18 bases. The CDR3 consists of 14 residues.

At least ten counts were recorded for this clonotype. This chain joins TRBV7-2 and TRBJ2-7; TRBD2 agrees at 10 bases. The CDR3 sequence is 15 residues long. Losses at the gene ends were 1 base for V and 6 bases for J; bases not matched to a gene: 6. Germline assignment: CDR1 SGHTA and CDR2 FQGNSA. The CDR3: CASSLVVSGRSEQYF. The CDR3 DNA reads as TGTGCCAGCAGCTTAGTGGTTAGCGGGAGGAGCGAGCAGTACTTC.

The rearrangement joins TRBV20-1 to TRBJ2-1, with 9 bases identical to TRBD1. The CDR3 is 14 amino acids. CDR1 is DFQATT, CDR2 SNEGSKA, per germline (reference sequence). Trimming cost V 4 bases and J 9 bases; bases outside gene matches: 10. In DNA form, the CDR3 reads TGCAGTGCTAACCGGGACAGGGCTGTAAGTGAGCAGTTCTTC. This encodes CSANRDRAVSEQFF.

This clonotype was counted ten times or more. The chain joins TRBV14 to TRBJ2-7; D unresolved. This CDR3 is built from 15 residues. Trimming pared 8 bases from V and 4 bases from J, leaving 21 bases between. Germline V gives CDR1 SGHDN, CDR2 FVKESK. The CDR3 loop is CASPKPHKAAYEQYF. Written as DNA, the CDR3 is TGTGCCAGCCCAAAGCCACATAAGGCGGCTTACGAGCAGTACTTC.

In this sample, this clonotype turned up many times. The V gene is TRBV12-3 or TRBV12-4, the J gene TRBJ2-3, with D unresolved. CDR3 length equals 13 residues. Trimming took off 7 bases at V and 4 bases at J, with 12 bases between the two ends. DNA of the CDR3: TGTGCCAGCACCGCCCTGACGGCAGATACGCAGTATTTT. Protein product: CASTALTADTQYF.

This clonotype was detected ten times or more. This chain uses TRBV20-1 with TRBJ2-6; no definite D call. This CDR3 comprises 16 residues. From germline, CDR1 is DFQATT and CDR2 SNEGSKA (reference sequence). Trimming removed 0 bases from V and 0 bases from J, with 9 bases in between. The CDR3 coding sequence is TGCAGTGCTAGAGACTTAGAAAGCTCTGGGGCCAACGTCCTGACTTTC. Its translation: CSARDLESSGANVLTF.

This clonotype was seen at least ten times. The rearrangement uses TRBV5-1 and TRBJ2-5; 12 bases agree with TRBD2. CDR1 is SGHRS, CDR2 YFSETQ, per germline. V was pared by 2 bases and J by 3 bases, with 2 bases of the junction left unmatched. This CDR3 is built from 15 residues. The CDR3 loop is CASSFGLAGKETQYF. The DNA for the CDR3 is TGCGCCAGCAGCTTCGGACTAGCGGGAAAAGAGACCCAGTACTTC.

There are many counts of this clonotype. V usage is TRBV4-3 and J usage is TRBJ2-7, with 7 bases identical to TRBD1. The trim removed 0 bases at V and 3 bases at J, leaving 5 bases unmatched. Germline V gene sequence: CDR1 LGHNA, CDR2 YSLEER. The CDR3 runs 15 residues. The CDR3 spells CASSQERGQNYEQYF. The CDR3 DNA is TGCGCCAGCAGCCAAGAAAGGGGACAGAACTACGAGCAGTACTTC.

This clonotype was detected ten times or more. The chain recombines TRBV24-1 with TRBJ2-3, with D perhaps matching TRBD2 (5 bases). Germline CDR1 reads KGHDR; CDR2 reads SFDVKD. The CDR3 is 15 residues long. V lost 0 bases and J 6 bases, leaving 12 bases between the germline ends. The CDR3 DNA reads TGTGCCACCAGTGATTTGCACCGAGGGCGGGATACGCAGTATTTT. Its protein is CATSDLHRGRDTQYF.

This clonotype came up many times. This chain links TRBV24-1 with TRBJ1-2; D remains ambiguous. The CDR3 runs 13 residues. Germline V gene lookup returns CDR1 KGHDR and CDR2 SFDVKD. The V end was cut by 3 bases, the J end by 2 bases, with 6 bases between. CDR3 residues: CATSDAANYGYTF. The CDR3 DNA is TGTGCCACCAGTGATGCAGCGAACTATGGCTACACCTTC.

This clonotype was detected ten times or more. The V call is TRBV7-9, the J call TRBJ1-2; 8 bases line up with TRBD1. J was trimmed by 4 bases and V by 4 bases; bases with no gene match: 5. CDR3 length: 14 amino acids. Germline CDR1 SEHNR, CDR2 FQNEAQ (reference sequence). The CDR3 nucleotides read TGTGCCAGCAGCTCACAGGGGGTCGGCTATGGCTACACCTTC. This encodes CASSSQGVGYGYTF.

The CDR3: CASSQDSAKETQYF. The DNA of the CDR3 is TGTGCCAGCAGCCAAGATTCGGCGAAAGAGACCCAGTACTTC. This chain joins TRBV4-2 and TRBJ2-5; D uncertain. Trimming cost V 0 bases and J 3 bases, with 8 bases left between them. This CDR3 region has 14 residues. Germline CDR1 reads LGHNA; CDR2 reads YNFKEQ.

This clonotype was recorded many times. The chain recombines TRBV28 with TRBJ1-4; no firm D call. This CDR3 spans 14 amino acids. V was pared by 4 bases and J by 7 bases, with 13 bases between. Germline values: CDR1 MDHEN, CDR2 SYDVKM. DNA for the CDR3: TGTGCCAGCAGTTGGGCGGGGAGTAGTGAAAAACTGTTTTTT. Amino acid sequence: CASSWAGSSEKLFF.

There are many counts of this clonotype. The CDR3 loop is CASRDQPGKDTQYF. CDR3 nucleotides: TGTGCCAGCCGCGACCAGCCGGGGAAAGATACGCAGTATTTT. The chain uses TRBV7-2 and TRBJ2-3, with D possibly being TRBD2 (5 bases). CDR1 and CDR2 (germline): SGHTA, FQGNSA. This CDR3 region has 14 residues. The V and J ends lost 8 bases and 5 bases respectively, with 17 bases between them.

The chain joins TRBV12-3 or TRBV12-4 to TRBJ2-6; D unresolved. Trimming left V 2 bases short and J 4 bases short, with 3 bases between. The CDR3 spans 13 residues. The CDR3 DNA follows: TGTGCCAGCAGTTTAAGGGGGGCCAACGTCCTGACTTTC. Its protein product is CASSLRGANVLTF.